These T cell receptor beta chains were read from a single sample in a study of blood T cell repertoires in COVID-19. Produced via immunoSEQ multiplex PCR; TCRdb's table is partial and in-frame only. Of approximately 170,000 clones in the sample, roughly 85% were seen once. The sequenced sample was peripheral blood. The source of these receptors is an elderly woman with active or convalescent COVID-19. The CDR3 runs from the conserved cysteine through the conserved F or W. A D gene is named only where the DNA matches it firmly. Clone size is given for some rows only: seen once, a few or many times, or a class if the clone is expanded.

j_call clone_size d_call v_call cdr3_nt cdr3_aa
TRBJ2-7 few TRBD2 TRBV9 TGTGCCAGCAGCCCCCGGGACTATCGCGAGCAGTACTTC CASSPRDYREQYF
TRBJ1-1 - TRBD1 TRBV6-5 TGTGCCAGCAGGACCAGGGGGCGGAGTAACACTGAAGCTTTCTTT CASRTRGRSNTEAFF
TRBJ2-2 - - TRBV5-1 TGCGCCAGCAGCTTGGGGGGCTATGCCGCCGGGGAGCTGTTTTTT CASSLGGYAAGELFF
TRBJ1-5 - - TRBV24-1 TGTGCCACCGCCCGGGGGGCGAGCAATCAGCCCCAGCATTTT CATARGASNQPQHF
TRBJ2-2 - TRBD2 TRBV2 TGTGCCAGCAGTCCAAGACTAGCGGGAGGTGGGGAGCTGTTTTTT CASSPRLAGGGELFF
TRBJ2-7 - TRBD2 TRBV3-1/TRBV3-2 TGTGCCAGCAGCCAAGGATCTAGCGGGAGTTCCTACTTCTACGAGCAGTACTTC CASSQGSSGSSYFYEQYF
TRBJ1-2 few - TRBV11-2 TGTGCCAGCAGCCGCGGGCGGGACTATGGCTACACCTTC CASSRGRDYGYTF
TRBJ1-2 once - TRBV28 TGTGCCAGCACGATCAGGGGAGCTAACTATGGCTACACCTTC CASTIRGANYGYTF
TRBJ2-1 - TRBD2 TRBV25-1 TGTGCCAGCAGTGTTATATCTCGGGCGAGCGGGAGGGGAAATGAGCAGTTCTTC CASSVISRASGRGNEQFF
TRBJ2-7 - TRBD1 TRBV19 TGTGCCAGTAGCGACAGGGCCCTGGACGAGCAGTACTTC CASSDRALDEQYF
TRBJ1-4 few - TRBV28 TGTGCCAGCACCCTGCCGGGTGATGAAAAACTGTTTTTT CASTLPGDEKLFF
TRBJ2-7 - TRBD2 TRBV5-1 TGCGCCAGCAGCTCGGAGGCTAGCGGGACCTACGAGCAGTACTTC CASSSEASGTYEQYF
TRBJ2-7 - TRBD2 TRBV10-2 TGCGCCAGCAGTGACCCCAAACTAGCGGGAGCCTACGAGCAGTACTTC CASSDPKLAGAYEQYF
TRBJ1-1 - - TRBV28 TGTTCCAGTTTCGGAGCAAACACTGAAGCTTTCTTT CSSFGANTEAFF
TRBJ2-1 - TRBD2 TRBV7-2 TGTGCCAGCAGCTTACGGGGGCTAGCGGGTGAGCAGTTCTTC CASSLRGLAGEQFF
TRBJ2-1 - - TRBV11-2 TGTGCCAGCAGCCCCCTCTCAGGGAAATACTTTAATGAGCAGTTCTTC CASSPLSGKYFNEQFF
TRBJ2-7 - TRBD2 TRBV28 TGTGCCAGCAGTTTGGGGGGGAAGGCTTACGAGCAGTACTTC CASSLGGKAYEQYF
TRBJ2-2 - TRBD1 TRBV10-3 TGTGCCATCAGTGAAATACCACATGACAGGGGGCGTTCGAACACCGGGGAGCTGTTTTTT CAISEIPHDRGRSNTGELFF
TRBJ1-2 - - TRBV28 TGTGCCAGCAAGGGACATCTAAACTATGGCTACACCTTC CASKGHLNYGYTF
TRBJ2-3 - TRBD2 TRBV28 TGTGCCAGCGAAGCGGGAGTTAGAGATACGCAGTATTTT CASEAGVRDTQYF